This T cell receptor beta chain stems from a study of shared clonotypes between healthy human individuals. For each subset, genomic DNA was distributed in equal portions over several immunoSEQ plates. Here immunoSEQ multiplex PCR was the method, and the copy in TCRdb shows in-frame clones only, minus some. The table records 2 million to 2.5 million clones, roughly 96% of them present only once. Investigators divided CD4+ cells into CD45RA+ naive and CD45RA-negative memory subsets. Study-wide results and limits: Compared with clonotypes that all four donors shared, non-shared clonotypes had lower generation probabilities. About 5% was the fraction of naive CD4 clonotypes found shared across a few donors.

On this clone itself: Its antigen is as yet unknown.

Material: naive CD4+ T cells sorted from blood. The subset here: CD45RA+ positively selected. This clonotype originated in a man younger than 35 in good health.

This CDR3 reads CASTLSGRAPDTQYF. For the CDR3, the DNA is TGCGCCAGCACCCTCAGCGGGAGGGCCCCAGATACGCAGTATTTT. The chain has TRBV5-1 and TRBJ2-3; TRBD2 matches 10 bases. Looked up from germline, CDR1 is SGHRS and CDR2 is YFSETQ. V trimming: 6 bases; J trimming: 4 bases; junction bases outside the gene matches: 8. The CDR3 extends over 15 amino acids.